The clone carrying this T cell receptor (beta chain) was seen only a few times. The antigen is unknown. TCRdb called the RT-PCR reads again in MiXCR, with one record for every CDR3 protein. The repertoire holds about 190,000 distinct CDR3 sequences, with about an eighth as singletons. The data were taken from a study of response to subunit inactivated influenza vaccine. V was trimmed by 7 bases and J by 1 base, leaving 14 bases between them. The CDR3 length is 15 residues. In germline, CDR1 is SNHLY, CDR2 FYNNEI. Study-wide points: Researchers suggested that each seasonal influenza vaccination recruits few new T cells.

The TCR comes from a middle-aged man who received an inactivated influenza vaccine. Material: CD8+ T cells sorted from PBMCs, obtained about 5 days after vaccination. V gene TRBV2 combines with J gene TRBJ1-5, with a tentative D call TRBD1 (6 bases). The CDR3 here is CASTGTSFSNQPQHF. DNA for the CDR3: TGTGCCAGCACCGGGACAAGCTTCAGCAATCAGCCCCAGCATTTT.